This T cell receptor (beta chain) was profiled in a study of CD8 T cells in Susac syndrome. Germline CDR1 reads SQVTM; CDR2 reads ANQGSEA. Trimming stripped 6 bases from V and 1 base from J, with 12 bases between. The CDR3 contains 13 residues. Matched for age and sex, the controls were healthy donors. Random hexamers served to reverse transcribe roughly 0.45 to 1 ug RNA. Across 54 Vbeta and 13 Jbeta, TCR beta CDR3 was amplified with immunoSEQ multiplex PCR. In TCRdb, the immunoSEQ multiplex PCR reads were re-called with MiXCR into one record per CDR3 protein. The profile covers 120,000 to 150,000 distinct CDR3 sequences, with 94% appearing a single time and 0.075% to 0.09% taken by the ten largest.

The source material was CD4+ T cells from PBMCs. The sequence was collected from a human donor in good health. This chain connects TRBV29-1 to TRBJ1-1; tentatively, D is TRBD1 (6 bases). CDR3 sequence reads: CSVDPTGNTEAFF. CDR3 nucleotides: TGCAGCGTAGACCCGACAGGGAACACTGAAGCTTTCTTT. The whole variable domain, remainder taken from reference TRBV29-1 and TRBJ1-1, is SAVISQKPSRDICQRGTSLTIQCQVDSQVTMMFWYRQQPGQSLTLIATANQGSEATYESGFVIDKFPISRPNLTFSTLTVSNMSPEDSSIYLCSVDPTGNTEAFFGQGTRLTVV.